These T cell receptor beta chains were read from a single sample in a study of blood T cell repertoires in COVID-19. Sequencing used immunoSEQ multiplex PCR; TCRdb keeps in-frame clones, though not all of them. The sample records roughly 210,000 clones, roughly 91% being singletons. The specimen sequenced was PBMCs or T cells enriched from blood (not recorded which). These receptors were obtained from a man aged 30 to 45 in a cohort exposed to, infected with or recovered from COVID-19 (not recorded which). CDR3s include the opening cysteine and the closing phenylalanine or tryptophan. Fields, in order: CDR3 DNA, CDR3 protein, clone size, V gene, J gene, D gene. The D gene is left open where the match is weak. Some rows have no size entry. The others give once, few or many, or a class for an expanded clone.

TGTGCCAGCAGCGCCACAGGGGCTTTCGTGGGTAATGAAAAACTGTTTTTT	CASSATGAFVGNEKLFF	NA	TRBV9	TRBJ1-4	TRBD1
TGCGCCAGCACTGAAGGGGGACGCTATGGCTACACCTTC	CASTEGGRYGYTF	NA	TRBV10-2	TRBJ1-2	NA
TGCGCCAGCAGCAGTACGTCTAACAATGAGCAGTTCTTC	CASSSTSNNEQFF	NA	TRBV5-1	TRBJ2-1	NA
TGCAGCGTTGGCGGTACTGAAGCTTTCTTT	CSVGGTEAFF	NA	TRBV29-1	TRBJ1-1	NA
TGTGCCAGCAGCCCACCCGGACTGAATGAGCAGTTCTTC	CASSPPGLNEQFF	NA	TRBV7-8	TRBJ2-1	NA
TGCGCCAGCAGCCCTAACCCGTTAGCGGGCGGGGGAAATGAGCAGTTCTTC	CASSPNPLAGGGNEQFF	few	TRBV5-1	TRBJ2-1	TRBD2
TGTGCCAGCAGTTACAGCGGGGTGCTTGAGCAGTTCTTC	CASSYSGVLEQFF	once	TRBV6-5	TRBJ2-1	TRBD2
TGTGCCAGCAGCCGGGACAGTAATTCACCCCTCCACTTT	CASSRDSNSPLHF	NA	TRBV5-4	TRBJ1-6	TRBD1
TGTGCCAGCAGCTTATTCGACAGGGCAACTAACTATGGCTACACCTTC	CASSLFDRATNYGYTF	NA	TRBV7-9	TRBJ1-2	TRBD1
TGTGCCAGCAGCTTAAGGCCAGGGGTTAGCTCTGGAAACACCATATATTTT	CASSLRPGVSSGNTIYF	NA	TRBV7-2	TRBJ1-3	NA
TGTGCCAGCAGTGCCCGGGACAGGGGAGATTGGGAGCAGTACTTC	CASSARDRGDWEQYF	NA	TRBV28	TRBJ2-7	TRBD1
TGTGCCAGCAGTGAAAGTAGCGGGAGGGTTTACGAGCAGTACTTC	CASSESSGRVYEQYF	NA	TRBV6-1	TRBJ2-7	TRBD2
TGTGCCAGCAGTGTCACAGGGAACTCGGGGGAGCAGTACTTC	CASSVTGNSGEQYF	few	TRBV28	TRBJ2-7	NA
TGTGCCAGCAGTCCCCTTAGCGGGAGGGACTACAATGAGCAGTTCTTC	CASSPLSGRDYNEQFF	NA	TRBV28	TRBJ2-1	TRBD2
TGCGCCAGCAGCTCAAACGCCGGGACAGATGAAAAACTGTTTTTT	CASSSNAGTDEKLFF	NA	TRBV5-1	TRBJ1-4	TRBD1
TGTGCCAGCAGCCCTACCACCCAATCGGGGGTGGCCTACAATGAGCAGTTCTTC	CASSPTTQSGVAYNEQFF	NA	TRBV11-2	TRBJ2-1	NA
TGTGCCAGCAGCCCGACTAGCGGTGGGGTAACGAATGAGCAGTTCTTC	CASSPTSGGVTNEQFF	once	TRBV7-3	TRBJ2-1	TRBD2
TGTGCCAGCAGCTTAAACAGGGGGCGTACCTACAATGAGCAGTTCTTC	CASSLNRGRTYNEQFF	NA	TRBV7-3	TRBJ2-1	TRBD1
TGTGCCAGCAATCGGCAGGGGGGTTTAACTAATGAAAAACTGTTTTTT	CASNRQGGLTNEKLFF	NA	TRBV2	TRBJ1-4	TRBD1
TGTGCCAGCAGTTTTACCGGGACAGCTTATGGCTACACCTTC	CASSFTGTAYGYTF	NA	TRBV28	TRBJ1-2	TRBD1